The present TCR beta chain was sequenced within a study of cytomegalovirus exposure and HLA in healthy donors. 60 Vbeta and 13 Jbeta primers were used in PCR. Some clones are missing from TCRdb's copy, which holds only in-frame ones; the method was immunoSEQ multiplex PCR. The sample totals around 140,000 clones. This CDR3 has 12 residues. Deletions cut 2 bases from V and 9 bases from J, with 8 bases between. The V gene's germline CDR1 is MNHNY and CDR2 SVGAGI (reference sequence). Sequenced material: PBMCs. The chain is built from TRBV6-6 and TRBJ2-1, with D maybe TRBD2 (5 bases). This TCR came from a male donor in good health and CMV-seronegative. The CDR3 sequence: CASSYLEGEQFF. DNA of the CDR3: TGTGCCAGCAGTTACCTAGAGGGTGAGCAGTTCTTC.